This T cell receptor beta chain derives from a study of T cell repertoires in cytomegalovirus infection. Study in general: Matching HLA type and CMV infection were both indicated by public TCR beta signatures.

Concerning this clonotype: Its antigen is as yet unknown.

TCRdb redid the calling of the reads with MiXCR, one entry per CDR3 protein. Among a few hundred thousand distinct CDR3 sequences, almost 40% were seen once, and the ten largest hold 48%. Broader study findings: CMV carriers with the relevant HLA were identified by cumulative public TCR beta family frequency.

This TCR derives from a human donor in good health (CMV status not recorded). Some clones in this sample may be carry-over from other donors' samples. Material: cultured PBMCs, obtained from culture after CMV antigen stimulation.

DNA for the CDR3: TGTGCCATCAGTAACAGGGGGAGGACTGAAGCTTTCTTT. It yields the protein CAISNRGRTEAFF. The chain recombines TRBV10-3 with TRBJ1-1; 8 bases agree with TRBD1. J was trimmed by 5 bases and V by 5 bases; bases with no gene match: 4. Germline V gives CDR1 ENHRY, CDR2 SYGVKD. The CDR3 sequence is 13 residues long.